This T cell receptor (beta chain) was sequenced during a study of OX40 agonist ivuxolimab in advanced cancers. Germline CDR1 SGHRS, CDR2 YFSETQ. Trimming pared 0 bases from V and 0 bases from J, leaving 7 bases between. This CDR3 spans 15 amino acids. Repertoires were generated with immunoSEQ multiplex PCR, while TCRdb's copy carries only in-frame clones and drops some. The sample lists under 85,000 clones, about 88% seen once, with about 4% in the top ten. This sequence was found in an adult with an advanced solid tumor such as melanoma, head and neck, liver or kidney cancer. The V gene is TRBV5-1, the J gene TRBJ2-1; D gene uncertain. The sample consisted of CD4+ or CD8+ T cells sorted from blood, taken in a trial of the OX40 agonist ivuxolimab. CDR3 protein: CASSLGWSSYNEQFF. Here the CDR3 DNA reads TGCGCCAGCAGCTTGGGTTGGAGCTCCTACAATGAGCAGTTCTTC.